This T cell receptor beta chain was captured in a study of OX40 agonist ivuxolimab in advanced cancers. For the wider study: Ivuxolimab, which targeted the costimulatory receptor OX40 (CD134), was an agonistic, fully human IgG2 monoclonal antibody. Intravenous ivuxolimab was administered to patients every 2 weeks at six dose levels: 0.01, 0.1, 0.3, 1.5, 3 and 10 mg/kg. Of the 50 or so patients in dose escalation, about 20 had hepatocellular carcinoma, approximately 15 had melanoma, 9 had renal cell carcinoma and 9 had head and neck cancer. In the dose-escalation cohort, more than 80% of patients were male, and the mean age was 60 years with a range of roughly 23 to 79. Patients were allowed to have had prior anti-PD-1, anti-PD-L1 or anti-CTLA-4 therapy, and 40% to 45% of the dose-escalation patients had previously received checkpoint inhibitors. Partial responses were achieved by three dose-escalation patients, of whom one had hepatocellular carcinoma and two had cutaneous melanoma. The point of sequencing TCRbeta in the periphery was to test whether ivuxolimab changed TCR sequence diversity and drove clonal T-cell expansion. The paper covers the monotherapy dose-escalation part of the phase I ivuxolimab trial, which included N of about 56 patients.

Paper-wide results and their limitations: At doses of 0.1 to 3.0 mg/kg, clonal expansion of both CD4+ and CD8+ blood T cells was observed from baseline to week 6. Which antigens the clonally expanded peripheral T cells were specific for was not determined. Low levels of normalized T-cell clonal expansion were also seen in some patients who did not respond. In the 0.1-3.0 mg/kg groups, partial responders had among the lowest normalized peripheral clonal expansion, particularly in CD8+ T cells. On average, CD8+ T cells showed more expanded clones than CD4+ T cells after ivuxolimab.

Patients with a history of autoimmune disease or receiving systemic immunosuppression were excluded from the trial. In every dose cohort, peripheral blood was drawn for TCR sequencing at baseline, cycle 4 day 1, and cycle 7 day 1. The samples were taken from a phase I, first-in-human, multicenter, open-label dose-escalation trial of ivuxolimab. Adults with locally advanced or metastatic melanoma, renal cell carcinoma, hepatocellular carcinoma or head and neck squamous cell carcinoma were enrolled in the trial. Before TCR sequencing, CD4+ T cells and CD8+ T cells were sorted from peripheral blood as separate populations. A note on this clone: Its binding antigen is unknown. No much larger clonotype is one base removed from it; base qualities were not supplied.

Genomic DNA was extracted from sorted cells for sequencing of the TCRbeta CDR3 region. The immunoSEQ Assay was used for sequencing of TCRbeta CDR3 regions. The immuneACCESS repertoire file appears here via TCRdb, limited to in-frame rearrangements. These files lack a portion of the clones; in checked studies, under half of the deficit traces to unresolved V genes, and the cause of the others is not known. This sample is represented by 45,000 to 65,000 clones; more than 80% of them were singletons. The top ten clones comprise 11% of the sample. CDR1 LNHDA and CDR2 SQIVND were looked up in the germline V gene (reference sequence). The junction shows trimming of 2 bases on V and 5 bases on J, and the gene matches do not reach 3 bases of it. The cysteine opens and the phenylalanine closes a CDR3 of 15 amino acids. Only CDR3 DNA remains: 45 bases, in frame from the first base.

This receptor was identified in an adult with an advanced solid tumor such as melanoma, head and neck, liver or kidney cancer. The rearranged segments are TRBV19 and TRBJ1-4, and TRBD1 aligns with 9 junction nucleotides. Sequenced here: CD4+ or CD8+ T cells sorted from blood, sampled in a trial of the OX40 agonist ivuxolimab. CDR3 sequence: CASSIYGTGNEKLFF. Read as DNA, the sequence is TGTGCCAGTAGTATATACGGGACAGGGAATGAAAAACTGTTTTTT.